The TCR beta chain under discussion was sequenced for a study of graft-versus-host responses after intestinal transplantation. Study information: Once they had received anti-thymocyte globulin induction, all recipients took tacrolimus and steroids for approximately 3 years. Whole-study results and caveats: Allografts carried high graft-versus-host to host-versus-graft clonal ratios in patients having graft-donor T cell macrochimerism. Recipient marrow contained GvH clones, some of which appeared first in ileum or blood.

Repertoires were generated with immunoSEQ multiplex PCR, while TCRdb's copy carries only in-frame clones and drops some. The data show tens of thousands of clones, 85% to 95% seen once. As for this clone: Its antigen is undetermined.

CDR1 is MNHEY, CDR2 SVGAGI, per germline. This CDR3 has 14 residues. Trimming left V 8 bases short and J 1 base short, with 12 bases between. The source material was unstimulated CD8+ T cells sorted from spleen or lymph node cells, sampled before intestinal transplant. The chain links TRBV6-5 to TRBJ2-1, with unresolved D. This clonotype originated in a human donor who received an intestinal transplant. CDR3 nucleotides: TGTGCCAGCTATCCGGTCGGGTCCTACAATGAGCAGTTCTTC. Translating gives CASYPVGSYNEQFF.